This TCR beta chain appears in the sequencing data of a study of prognosis after radiotherapy for stage I lung cancer. Turning to the study itself: Patients (approximately 13 men, about six women) were aged about 50 to 84, median approximately 74 years.

This clonotype was found many times. What it binds is not known. Germline V gene sequence: CDR1 LNHDA, CDR2 SQIVND (reference sequence). The trim removed 3 bases at V and 4 bases at J, leaving 8 bases unmatched. The CDR3 totals 15 residues. TCR beta CDR3 was amplified from genomic DNA by two-round multiplex PCR. It was primers specific to each TRBV and TRBJ gene that first-round PCR used. TCRdb reprocessed the multiplex PCR reads via MiXCR and lists one record per CDR3 protein. This sample has about 26,000 distinct CDR3 sequences, with about 41% found just once. General study points: Lower Shannon entropy values were found after stereotactic body radiation therapy in patients who developed distant metastases. The study found that unique TCR clone counts fell after stereotactic body radiation therapy, median around 9,500 versus 6,500.

The material sequenced was PBMCs, taken before or after stereotactic body radiation therapy (not recorded which). This sequence originates from a donor aged 50 or older with non-small cell lung cancer. The chain has TRBV19 and TRBJ2-7; 8 bases are shared with TRBD2. The CDR3 bases are TGTGCCAGTAGTATGCGGGTAGCGGGATCTTACGAGCAGTACTTC. The encoded protein is CASSMRVAGSYEQYF.